These 28 T cell receptor beta chains came from one sample sequenced in a study of blood T cell repertoires in COVID-19. TCRdb keeps only in-frame clones here, not all; method: immunoSEQ multiplex PCR. Of 390,000 or so clones in the sample, approximately 87% were seen once. Sequenced sample: PBMCs or T cells enriched from blood (not recorded which). The receptors were sampled from a woman aged 45 to 65 who had recovered from COVID-19.

This sequence joins TRBV9 and TRBJ2-4; D is possibly TRBD2 (6 bases). Trimming took 0 bases from V and 3 from J, leaving 10 bases between them. The CDR3 is 15 residues long. CDR1 is SGDLS, CDR2 YYNGEE, per germline. This CDR3 is CASSVDGGGKNIQYF. As DNA, the CDR3 is TGTGCCAGCAGCGTAGACGGGGGAGGCAAAAACATTCAGTACTTC.

The chain has TRBV5-5 and TRBJ1-2; 7 bases match TRBD1. With V trimmed by 3 bases and J by 14 bases, 13 bases remained unmatched. Germline CDR1 reads SGHKS; CDR2 reads YYEKEE (reference sequence). The CDR3 has 13 amino acids. CDR3 DNA sequence: TGTGCCAGCAGCTCCCAGGGGGAGTTCCCGATGACCTTC. Amino acids: CASSSQGEFPMTF.

The J gene is TRBJ1-5, the V gene TRBV2, with TRBD1 matching over 9 bases. V was pared by 3 bases and J by 6 bases, with 6 bases of the junction left unmatched. Germline CDR1 and CDR2: SNHLY and FYNNEI. This CDR3 spans 15 amino acids. The CDR3 region is CASSEDRGVSQPQHF. DNA for the CDR3: TGTGCCAGCAGTGAGGACAGGGGTGTGAGTCAGCCCCAGCATTTT.

This chain joins TRBV29-1 and TRBJ1-3, with 8 bases lining up with TRBD1. Trimming removed 8 bases from V and 0 bases from J; junction bases left unmatched: 6. The CDR3 has 14 amino acids. Germline V gene data show CDR1 as SQVTM and CDR2 as ANQGSEA. Written as DNA, the CDR3 is TGCAGCATTCGACAGGGGAGCTCTGGAAACACCATATATTTT. Amino acid sequence: CSIRQGSSGNTIYF.

The rearrangement joins TRBV7-9 to TRBJ2-2, with 7 bases aligning to TRBD2. The CDR3 has 15 amino acids. The germline V gene has CDR1 SEHNR and CDR2 FQNEAQ (reference sequence). The V segment lost 1 base and the J segment 7 bases; nucleotides outside the gene matches: 6. This CDR3 is CASSLESSGGGELFF. For the CDR3, the DNA is TGTGCCAGCAGCTTAGAGTCTAGCGGCGGCGGGGAGCTGTTTTTT.

This chain uses TRBV9 with TRBJ2-5; 9 bases match TRBD1. The germline V gene encodes CDR1 SGDLS and CDR2 YYNGEE. V shed 2 bases, J shed 5 bases, and the junction held 10 bases outside the gene matches. The CDR3 totals 16 residues. CDR3 DNA: TGTGCCAGCAGCGTTTTATCCGGGACAGGGTTGGAGACCCAGTACTTC. It specifies CASSVLSGTGLETQYF.

The chain combines TRBV7-9 with TRBJ2-5; 10 bases line up with TRBD2. Germline loops: CDR1 SEHNR, CDR2 FQNEAQ (reference sequence). This CDR3 has 19 residues. Trimming took 1 base from V and 3 from J; bases not matched to a gene: 14. This CDR3 reads CASSLGPSPSGGAKETQYF. DNA for the CDR3: TGTGCCAGCAGCTTAGGGCCGTCACCGAGCGGGGGGGCAAAAGAGACCCAGTACTTC.

The chain uses TRBV28 and TRBJ1-3; 7 bases are a match to TRBD1. The CDR3 loop spans 20 amino acids. Per the germline V gene, CDR1 is MDHEN and CDR2 is SYDVKM. V gave up 2 bases and J gave up 4 bases; unmatched junction bases: 20. The CDR3 spells CASSLPSIRTGIVRGNTIYF. The CDR3 region has the DNA TGTGCCAGCAGTTTACCCTCCATCCGGACAGGTATCGTACGCGGAAACACCATATATTTT.

V and J are TRBV28 and TRBJ1-5; 10 bases align to TRBD1. The germline CDR1 and CDR2 sequences are MDHEN and SYDVKM. V shed 6 bases and J 5 bases; nucleotides not matched to a gene: 10. The CDR3 has 16 residues. DNA for the CDR3: TGTGCCAGCAGCGATGACAGGGGGCGTCCGGATCAGCCCCAGCATTTT. Its protein is CASSDDRGRPDQPQHF. Combining the CDR3 with reference TRBV28 and TRBJ1-5 gives the whole variable domain DVKVTQSSRYLVKRTGEKVFLECVQDMDHENMFWYRQDPGLGLRLIYFSYDVKMKEKGDIPEGYSVSREKKERFSLILESASTNQTSMYLCASSDDRGRPDQPQHFGDGTRLSIL.

The chain carries TRBV19 and TRBJ1-2; the match to TRBD1 covers 9 bases. CDR1 and CDR2 from the germline V gene are LNHDA and SQIVND (reference sequence). CDR3 length: 15 residues. The V and J ends lost 8 bases and 4 bases, in that order; junction bases with no gene match: 11. CDR3 protein: CASEPGGQGPYGYTF. Here the CDR3 DNA reads TGTGCCAGTGAACCTGGGGGACAGGGACCCTATGGCTACACCTTC.

The chain is built from TRBV3-1 (or the pseudogene TRBV3-2) and TRBJ2-7; D gene ambiguous. This CDR3 is built from 18 residues. Trimming stripped 0 bases from V and 3 bases from J, with 21 bases between. Germline assignment: CDR1 LGHDT and CDR2 YNNKEL (reference sequence). The CDR3 sequence is CASSQEYSRVDRVYEQYF. The CDR3 DNA reads TGTGCCAGCAGCCAAGAATACTCCCGGGTCGATCGGGTCTACGAGCAGTACTTC.

The chain links TRBV20-1 to TRBJ1-2; D remains unclear. V was pared by 4 bases and J by 7 bases, with 10 bases between. The CDR3 has 11 amino acids. CDR1 DFQATT and CDR2 SNEGSKA come from the germline V gene (reference sequence). This chain's CDR3 is CSATSGGGYTF. CDR3 DNA: TGCAGTGCTACGAGTGGCGGTGGCTACACCTTC.

The CDR3 bases are TGTGCCAGCAACCGACAGGGCCTAAACACTGAAGCTTTCTTT. Encoded protein: CASNRQGLNTEAFF. The chain combines TRBV28 with TRBJ1-1; the match to TRBD1 covers 7 bases. The CDR3 is made up of 14 amino acids. Germline-derived CDR1 and CDR2 are MDHEN and SYDVKM. The V segment lost 7 bases and the J segment 2 bases; nucleotides outside the gene matches: 7. The full variable domain, completed using reference TRBV28 and TRBJ1-1, is DVKVTQSSRYLVKRTGEKVFLECVQDMDHENMFWYRQDPGLGLRLIYFSYDVKMKEKGDIPEGYSVSREKKERFSLILESASTNQTSMYLCASNRQGLNTEAFFGQGTRLTVV.

J is TRBJ2-1 and V is TRBV4-2, with TRBD2 as a possible D gene (8 bases). The length of the CDR3 is 16 residues. V lost 5 bases, J lost 8 bases, and 22 bases lay in between. Germline CDR1 reads LGHNA; CDR2 reads YNFKEQ. In nucleotides, the CDR3 is TGTGCCAGCAGCTTATCGGGAGGGGGCGCGAATGATGAGCAGTTCTTC. Amino acid sequence: CASSLSGGGANDEQFF.

The chain recombines TRBV30 with TRBJ1-1, with D tentatively TRBD1 (5 bases). Germline V gene data show CDR1 as GTSNPN and CDR2 as SVGIG (reference sequence). The CDR3 is 12 amino acids. With 4 bases removed from V and 4 bases from J, the gap between germline ends came to 10 bases. The CDR3 nucleotides read TGTGCCTGGACGTGGGGGGTCACTGAAGCTTTCTTT. The encoded protein is CAWTWGVTEAFF.

The chain joins TRBV15 to TRBJ1-1; 9 bases are a match to TRBD1. J gave up 11 bases and V 8 bases, and 6 bases lay outside the gene matches. Germline CDR1 and CDR2: LNHNV and YYDKDF (reference sequence). The CDR3 runs to 11 residues. DNA of the CDR3: TGTGCCACCTGGACAGGGGTTCGGGCTTTCTTT. Its protein is CATWTGVRAFF.

CDR3 in amino acids: CASSSYSRTSTDTQYF. As DNA, the CDR3 is TGTGCCAGCTCATCCTACAGCCGGACTAGCACAGATACGCAGTATTTT. This chain connects TRBV18 to TRBJ2-3; the D gene is possibly TRBD2 (5 bases). This CDR3 spans 16 amino acids. The ends were cut back, 5 bases at V and 0 bases at J, with 15 bases in the middle. Germline assignment: CDR1 KGHSH and CDR2 LQKENI.

The rearrangement joins TRBV30 to TRBJ1-2; unclear D gene. From germline, CDR1 is GTSNPN and CDR2 SVGIG (reference sequence). The CDR3 runs 11 residues. Between the trimmed V and J ends, which lost 6 bases and 4 bases, there was a span of 9 bases. CDR3 residues: CACQSGYGYTF. The CDR3 nucleotides read TGTGCCTGTCAGTCGGGCTATGGCTACACCTTC.

The rearrangement links TRBV6-5 to TRBJ1-2; D remains unclear. The V gene lost 6 bases and the J gene lost 8 bases, with 13 bases spanning the gap. This CDR3 is built from 12 residues. Germline loops: CDR1 MNHEY, CDR2 SVGAGI. CDR3 bases: TGTGCCAGCAGCTCAGTCGAGGGCGGCTACACCTTC. Amino acids: CASSSVEGGYTF.

The gene calls are TRBV4-1 and TRBJ2-3; D is possibly TRBD2 (6 bases). The V gene lost 4 bases and the J gene lost 1 base, with 30 bases spanning the gap. The CDR3 has 21 residues. CDR1 MGHRA and CDR2 YSYEKL come from the germline V gene. CDR3 in amino acids: CASSLHAYRGINLTGTDTQYF. Written as DNA, the CDR3 is TGCGCCAGCAGCCTTCACGCCTACCGGGGGATAAATTTGACGGGCACAGATACGCAGTATTTT.

The V and J genes are TRBV5-1 and TRBJ1-2, with a weak D call TRBD1 (5 bases). V was cut by 3 bases and J by 3 bases, with 12 bases left in between. The CDR3 spans 14 residues. Germline V gene data show CDR1 as SGHRS and CDR2 as YFSETQ. The CDR3 region has the DNA TGCGCCAGCAGCTCGGACACCCCCTACTATGGCTACACCTTC. This encodes CASSSDTPYYGYTF.

The table lists this clone with a few counts. The chain combines TRBV7-9 with TRBJ1-6; D is uncertain. The CDR3 is 15 residues long. Germline V gives CDR1 SEHNR, CDR2 FQNEAQ (reference sequence). V lost 5 bases to trimming and J lost 3 bases, with 11 bases between them. The CDR3 loop reads CASSNPEFYNSPLHF. CDR3 DNA: TGTGCCAGCAGCAACCCGGAGTTCTATAATTCACCCCTCCACTTT. The full variable domain, in which reference TRBV7-9 and TRBJ1-6 provide the parts outside the CDR3, is DTGVSQNPRHKITKRGQNVTFRCDPISEHNRLYWYRQTLGQGPEFLTYFQNEAQLEKSRLLSDRFSAERPKGSFSTLEIQRTEQGDSAMYLCASSNPEFYNSPLHFGNGTRLTVT.

The chain uses TRBV29-1 and TRBJ1-1; TRBD1 matches 9 bases. This CDR3 spans 12 amino acids. Germline V gives CDR1 SQVTM, CDR2 ANQGSEA. V was clipped by 5 bases and J by 8 bases; unmatched bases: 6. This chain's CDR3 is CSVLADRGEAFF. The CDR3 DNA reads TGCAGCGTTCTAGCGGACAGGGGCGAAGCTTTCTTT.

The chain joins TRBV14 to TRBJ2-5; TRBD2 might be the D (7 bases). Germline CDR1 and CDR2: SGHDN and FVKESK. The V gene lost 2 bases and the J gene lost 4 bases, with 14 bases spanning the gap. CDR3 length equals 15 residues. The CDR3 DNA reads TGTGCCAGCAGCCAAAGGGGGGGGCTTCCAGAGACCCAGTACTTC. It encodes CASSQRGGLPETQYF.

The V gene is TRBV7-2, the J gene TRBJ1-6; D remains unclear. V was shortened by 1 base and J by 3 bases, with 7 bases between the two germline ends. This CDR3 region has 15 residues. Germline CDR1 reads SGHTA; CDR2 reads FQGNSA. The chain's CDR3 is CASSLGTVYNSPLHF. The CDR3 coding sequence is TGTGCCAGCAGCTTAGGAACAGTCTATAATTCACCCCTCCACTTT.

This chain connects TRBV7-2 to TRBJ2-3, with 8 bases matching TRBD2. Germline loops: CDR1 SGHTA, CDR2 FQGNSA. This CDR3 is built from 15 residues. V lost 2 bases, J lost 4 bases, and 5 bases stayed unmatched. The CDR3, as DNA: TGTGCCAGCAGCTTACAGCCCGGGGGGGCAGATACGCAGTATTTT. It codes for CASSLQPGGADTQYF.

The count of this clone is one. J is TRBJ1-3 and V is TRBV5-1; 7 bases agree with TRBD1. From germline, CDR1 is SGHRS and CDR2 YFSETQ. V trimming: 4 bases; J trimming: 0 bases; junction bases outside the gene matches: 7. The CDR3 has 16 residues. The CDR3 region is CASSASGQVSGNTIYF. The CDR3 DNA follows: TGCGCCAGCAGCGCCTCCGGACAGGTCTCTGGAAACACCATATATTTT.

This clone was recorded once. J is TRBJ1-2 and V is TRBV3-1 (or the pseudogene TRBV3-2); D uncertain. V shed 4 bases and J shed 5 bases, with 11 bases lying between them. Germline-derived CDR1 and CDR2 are LGHDT and YNNKEL (reference sequence). The CDR3 runs 13 residues. CDR3 DNA sequence: TGTGCCAGCAGCCCCGAACCACGGTATGGCTACACCTTC. This translates into CASSPEPRYGYTF.